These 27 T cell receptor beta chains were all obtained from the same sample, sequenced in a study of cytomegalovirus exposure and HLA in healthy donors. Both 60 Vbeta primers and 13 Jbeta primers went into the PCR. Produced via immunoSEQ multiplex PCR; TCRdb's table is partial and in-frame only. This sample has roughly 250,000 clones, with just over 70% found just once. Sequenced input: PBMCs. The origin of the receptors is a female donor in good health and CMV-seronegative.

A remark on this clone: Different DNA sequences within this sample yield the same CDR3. CDR3 bases: TGTGCCAGCAGCTTAGCGGGGGGCTCCTACGAGCAGTACTTC. Translating gives CASSLAGGSYEQYF. The chain joins TRBV7-9 to TRBJ2-7; a possible D gene is TRBD2 (6 bases). The germline CDR1 and CDR2 sequences are SEHNR and FQNEAQ (reference sequence). The CDR3 runs 14 residues. V shed 0 bases and J shed 0 bases, with 6 bases lying between them.

This CDR3 reads CASGGSGSAPPGELFF. The CDR3 nucleotides read TGTGCCAGCGGGGGTAGCGGGAGCGCCCCACCCGGGGAGCTGTTTTTT. The chain couples TRBV2 to TRBJ2-2, with TRBD2 identical over 9 bases. Trimming at V came to 8 bases and at J to 6 bases, leaving 13 bases not matched to a gene. CDR1 and CDR2 from the germline V gene are SNHLY and FYNNEI. The CDR3 contains 16 residues.

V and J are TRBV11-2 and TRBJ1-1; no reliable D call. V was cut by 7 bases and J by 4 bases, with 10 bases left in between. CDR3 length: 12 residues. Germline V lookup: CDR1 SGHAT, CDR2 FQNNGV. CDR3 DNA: TGTGCCAGCACGTCCATGAGCACTGAAGCTTTCTTT. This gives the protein CASTSMSTEAFF.

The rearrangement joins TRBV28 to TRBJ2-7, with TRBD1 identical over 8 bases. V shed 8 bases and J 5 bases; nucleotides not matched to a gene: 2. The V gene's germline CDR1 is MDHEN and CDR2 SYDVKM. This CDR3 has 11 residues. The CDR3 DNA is TGTGCCAGCGACAGGGGAAACGAGCAGTACTTC. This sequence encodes CASDRGNEQYF.

Here the CDR3 reads CASSNSGNTGELFF. The CDR3 bases are TGCGCCAGCAGCAACTCTGGGAACACCGGGGAGCTGTTTTTT. The J gene is TRBJ2-2, the V gene TRBV4-1, with D unresolved. CDR3 length: 14 amino acids. From germline, CDR1 is MGHRA and CDR2 YSYEKL. The V gene lost 5 bases and the J gene lost 1 base, with 8 bases spanning the gap.

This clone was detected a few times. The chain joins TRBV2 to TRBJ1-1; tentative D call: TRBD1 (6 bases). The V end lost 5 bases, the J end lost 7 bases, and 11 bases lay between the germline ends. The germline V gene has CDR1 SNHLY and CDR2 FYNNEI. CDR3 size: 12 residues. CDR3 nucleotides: TGTGCCAGCAGTTCCGGACAGATTGAAGCTTTCTTT. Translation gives CASSSGQIEAFF.

The CDR3 sequence is CASSSVLGATYEQYF. Written as DNA, the CDR3 is TGTGCCAGCAGCTCGGTCTTGGGCGCTACCTACGAGCAGTACTTC. V and J are TRBV7-9 and TRBJ2-7; D not resolved. In germline, CDR1 is SEHNR, CDR2 FQNEAQ (reference sequence). The ends were cut back, 4 bases at V and 2 bases at J, with 15 bases in the middle. There are 15 residues in the CDR3.

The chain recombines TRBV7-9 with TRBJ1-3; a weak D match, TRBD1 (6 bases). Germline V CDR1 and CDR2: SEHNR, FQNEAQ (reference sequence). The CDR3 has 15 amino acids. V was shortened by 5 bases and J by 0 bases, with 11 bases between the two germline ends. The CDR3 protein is CASSQWDNSGNTIYF. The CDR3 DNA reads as TGTGCCAGCAGCCAATGGGACAACTCTGGAAACACCATATATTTT.

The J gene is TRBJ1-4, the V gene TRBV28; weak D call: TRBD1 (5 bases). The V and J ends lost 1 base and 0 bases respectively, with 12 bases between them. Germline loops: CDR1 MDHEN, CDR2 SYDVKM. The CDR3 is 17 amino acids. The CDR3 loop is CASSLFAGPPTNEKLFF. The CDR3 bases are TGTGCCAGCAGTTTATTTGCAGGGCCACCAACTAATGAAAAACTGTTTTTT.

In nucleotides, the CDR3 is TGTGCCAGCAGCTTATTGGCAGGGGAGCACAATGAGCAGTTCTTC. Residues: CASSLLAGEHNEQFF. The chain employs TRBV7-7 and TRBJ2-1; a possible D gene is TRBD1 (6 bases). The V gene's germline CDR1 is SSHAT and CDR2 FNYEAQ (reference sequence). CDR3 length: 15 amino acids. Trimming took 2 bases from V and 5 from J, leaving 13 bases between them.

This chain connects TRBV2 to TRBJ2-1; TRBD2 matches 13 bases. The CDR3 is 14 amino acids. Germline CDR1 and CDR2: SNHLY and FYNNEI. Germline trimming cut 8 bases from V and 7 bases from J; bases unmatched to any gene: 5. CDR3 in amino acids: CASLGTSGINEQFF. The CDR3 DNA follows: TGTGCCAGCCTCGGGACTAGCGGGATAAATGAGCAGTTCTTC.

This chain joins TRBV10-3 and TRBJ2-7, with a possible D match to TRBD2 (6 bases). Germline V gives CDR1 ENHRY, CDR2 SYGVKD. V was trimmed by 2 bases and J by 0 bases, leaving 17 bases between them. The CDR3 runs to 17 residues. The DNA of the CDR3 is TGTGCCATCAGTGAGGAAGGTCGGGGGAGTAGCTCCTACGAGCAGTACTTC. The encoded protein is CAISEEGRGSSSYEQYF.

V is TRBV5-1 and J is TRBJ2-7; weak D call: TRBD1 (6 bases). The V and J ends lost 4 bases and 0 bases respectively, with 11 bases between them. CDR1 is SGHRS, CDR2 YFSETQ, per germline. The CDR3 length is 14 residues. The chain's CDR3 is CASSADRISYEQYF. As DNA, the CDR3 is TGCGCCAGCAGCGCTGACAGGATCTCCTACGAGCAGTACTTC.

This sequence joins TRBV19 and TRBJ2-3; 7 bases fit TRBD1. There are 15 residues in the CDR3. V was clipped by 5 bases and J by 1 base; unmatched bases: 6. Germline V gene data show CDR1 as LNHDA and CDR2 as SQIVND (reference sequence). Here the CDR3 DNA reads TGTGCCAGTAGTCTCAATACAGGGGGCACAGATACGCAGTATTTT. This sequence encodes CASSLNTGGTDTQYF. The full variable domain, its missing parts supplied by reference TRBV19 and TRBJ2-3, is DGGITQSPKYLFRKEGQNVTLSCEQNLNHDAMYWYRQDPGQGLRLIYYSQIVNDFQKGDIAEGYSVSREKKESFPLTVTSAQKNPTAFYLCASSLNTGGTDTQYFGPGTRLTVL.

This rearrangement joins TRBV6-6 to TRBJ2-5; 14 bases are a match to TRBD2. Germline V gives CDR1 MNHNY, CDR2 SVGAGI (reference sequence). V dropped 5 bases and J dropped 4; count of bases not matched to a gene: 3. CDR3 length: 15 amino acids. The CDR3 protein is CASSPGLAGVETQYF. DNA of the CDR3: TGTGCCAGCAGTCCGGGACTAGCGGGAGTAGAGACCCAGTACTTC.

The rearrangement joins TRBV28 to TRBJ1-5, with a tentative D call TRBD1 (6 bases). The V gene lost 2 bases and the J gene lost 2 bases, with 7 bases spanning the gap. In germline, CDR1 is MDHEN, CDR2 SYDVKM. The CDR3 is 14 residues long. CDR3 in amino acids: CASSLRQGNQPQHF. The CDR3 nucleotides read TGTGCCAGCAGTTTACGACAGGGCAATCAGCCCCAGCATTTT.

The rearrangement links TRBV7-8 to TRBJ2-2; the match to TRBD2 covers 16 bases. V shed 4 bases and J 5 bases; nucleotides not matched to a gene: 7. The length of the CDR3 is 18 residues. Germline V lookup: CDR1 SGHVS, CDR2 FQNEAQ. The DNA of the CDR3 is TGTGCCAGCAGCTCCGGGACTAGCGGGAGGGCCAGGACCGGGGAGCTGTTTTTT. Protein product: CASSSGTSGRARTGELFF.

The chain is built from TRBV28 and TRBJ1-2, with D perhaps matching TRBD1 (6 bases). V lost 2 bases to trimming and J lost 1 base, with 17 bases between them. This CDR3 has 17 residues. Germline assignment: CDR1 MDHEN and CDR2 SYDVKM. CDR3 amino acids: CASSLGRTVLINYGYTF. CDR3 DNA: TGTGCCAGCAGTTTAGGCCGGACAGTATTGATTAACTATGGCTACACCTTC.

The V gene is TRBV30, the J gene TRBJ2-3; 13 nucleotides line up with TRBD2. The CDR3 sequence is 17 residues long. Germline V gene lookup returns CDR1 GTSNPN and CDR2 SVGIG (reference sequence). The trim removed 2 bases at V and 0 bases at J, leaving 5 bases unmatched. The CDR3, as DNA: TGTGCCTGGAGTAGGGGACTAGCGGGACTTAGCACAGATACGCAGTATTTT. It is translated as CAWSRGLAGLSTDTQYF.

In DNA form, the CDR3 reads TGCGCCAGCAGCAGAGACGGACAGGGCGTCTACGAGCAGTACTTC. Translation gives CASSRDGQGVYEQYF. This chain uses TRBV5-1 with TRBJ2-7, with 8 nucleotides matching TRBD1. V lost 4 bases, J lost 3 bases, and 9 bases stayed unmatched. The CDR3 is 15 residues long. Germline assignment: CDR1 SGHRS and CDR2 YFSETQ.

CDR3 region: CASSVDSLNTEAFF. The CDR3 DNA is TGTGCCAGCAGCGTCGACAGCCTGAACACTGAAGCTTTCTTT. The chain couples TRBV9 to TRBJ1-1, with TRBD1 as a possible D gene (5 bases). The germline gives CDR1 SGDLS, CDR2 YYNGEE. V gave up 2 bases and J gave up 0 bases, with 8 bases separating them. This CDR3 has 14 residues.

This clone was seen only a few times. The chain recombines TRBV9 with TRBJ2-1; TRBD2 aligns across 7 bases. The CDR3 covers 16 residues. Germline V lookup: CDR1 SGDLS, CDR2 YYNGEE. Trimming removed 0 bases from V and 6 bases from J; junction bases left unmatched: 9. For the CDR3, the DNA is TGTGCCAGCAGCGTAGGCGATAGCGGGCGAATCAATGAGCAGTTCTTC. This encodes CASSVGDSGRINEQFF.

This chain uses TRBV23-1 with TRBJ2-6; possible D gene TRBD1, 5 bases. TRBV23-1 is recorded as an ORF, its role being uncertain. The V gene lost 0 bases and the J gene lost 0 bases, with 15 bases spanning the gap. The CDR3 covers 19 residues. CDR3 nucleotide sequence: TGCGCCAGCAGTCAATCTAAGAACAGGTTTTACTCTGGGGCCAACGTCCTGACTTTC. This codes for CASSQSKNRFYSGANVLTF.

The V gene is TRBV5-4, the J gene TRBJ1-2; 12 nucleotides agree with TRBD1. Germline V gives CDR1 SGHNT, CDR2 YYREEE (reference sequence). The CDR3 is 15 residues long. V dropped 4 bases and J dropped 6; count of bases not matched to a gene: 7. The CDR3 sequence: CASSHPGQGAHGYTF. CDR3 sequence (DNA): TGTGCCAGCAGCCACCCGGGACAGGGGGCGCATGGCTACACCTTC.

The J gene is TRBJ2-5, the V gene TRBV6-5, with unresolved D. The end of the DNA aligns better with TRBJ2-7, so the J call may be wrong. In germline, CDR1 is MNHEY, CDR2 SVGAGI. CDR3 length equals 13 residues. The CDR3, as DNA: TGTGCCAGCTTCGAACCGGGTACCTACGAGCAGTACTTC. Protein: CASFEPGTYEQYF.

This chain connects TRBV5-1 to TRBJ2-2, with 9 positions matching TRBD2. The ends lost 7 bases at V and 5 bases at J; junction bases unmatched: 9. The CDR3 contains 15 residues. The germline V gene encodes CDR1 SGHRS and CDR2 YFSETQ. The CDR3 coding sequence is TGCGCCAGCCAACTTCAAGCGGGAGGAACCGGGGAGCTGTTTTTT. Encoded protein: CASQLQAGGTGELFF.

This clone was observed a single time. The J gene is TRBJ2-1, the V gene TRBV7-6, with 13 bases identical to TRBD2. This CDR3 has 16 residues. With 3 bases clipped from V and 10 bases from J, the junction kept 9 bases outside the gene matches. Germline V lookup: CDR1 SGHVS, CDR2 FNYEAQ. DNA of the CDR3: TGTGCCAGCAGCTTGGGGCTAGGACTAGCGGGAGACGAGCAGTTCTTC. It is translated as CASSLGLGLAGDEQFF. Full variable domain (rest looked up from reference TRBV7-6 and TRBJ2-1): GAGVSQSPRYKVTKRGQDVALRCDPISGHVSLYWYRQALGQGPEFLTYFNYEAQQDKSGLPNDRFSAERPEGSISTLTIQRTEQRDSAMYRCASSLGLGLAGDEQFFGPGTRLTVL.